The clone carrying this TCR beta chain turned up a few times. The sample originates from a study of T-cell reconstitution after alpha-beta-depleted transplantation in children. This CDR3 contains 13 residues. Germline assignment: CDR1 MNHNS and CDR2 SASEGT. Trimming stripped 8 bases from V and 8 bases from J, with 13 bases between. During its preparation, the TCRbeta library received unique molecular identifiers. TCRdb re-derived calls from the PCR reads in MiXCR, one entry per CDR3 protein. The data show 200,000 to 250,000 distinct CDR3 sequences, with over 20% seen just once and more than 2% held by the top ten.

This TCR was recovered from a girl aged 2 to 9 with Fanconi anemia, due to receive a stem cell transplant. The specimen was PBMCs, collected before TCRalphabeta/CD19-depleted stem cell transplant. The chain uses TRBV6-1 and TRBJ1-6, with D possibly matching TRBD1 (5 bases). CDR3 bases: TGTGCCAGCCGTCGAGGGGCTCATTCACCCCTCCACTTT. Its protein is CASRRGAHSPLHF.